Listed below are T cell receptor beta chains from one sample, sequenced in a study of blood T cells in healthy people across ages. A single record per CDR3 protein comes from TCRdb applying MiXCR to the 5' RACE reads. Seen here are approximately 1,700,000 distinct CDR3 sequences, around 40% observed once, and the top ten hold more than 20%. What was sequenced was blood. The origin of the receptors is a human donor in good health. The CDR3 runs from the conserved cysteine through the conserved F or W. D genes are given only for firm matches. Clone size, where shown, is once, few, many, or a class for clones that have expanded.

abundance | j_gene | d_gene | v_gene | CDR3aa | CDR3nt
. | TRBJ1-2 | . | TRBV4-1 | CASSQDVTRASGNGYTF | TGCGCCAGCAGCCAAGATGTTACCCGGGCCTCTGGGAATGGCTACACCTTC
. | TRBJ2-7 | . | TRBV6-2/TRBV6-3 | CASSNRLGEQYF | TGTGCTAGCAGTAACAGGTTAGGCGAGCAGTACTTC
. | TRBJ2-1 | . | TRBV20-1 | CSARNPVRGDEQFF | TGCAGTGCTAGAAACCCCGTCCGGGGAGATGAGCAGTTCTTC
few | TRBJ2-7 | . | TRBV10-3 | CAISKTSYEQYF | TGTGCCATCAGCAAAACAAGCTACGAGCAGTACTTC
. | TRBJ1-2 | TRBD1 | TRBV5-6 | CASNVQTGGSGGYTF | TGTGCCAGCAACGTTCAGACAGGGGGTAGTGGTGGCTACACCTTC
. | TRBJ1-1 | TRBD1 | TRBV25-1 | CASRMEKPGTGYLMNTEAFF | TGTGCCAGCAGAATGGAGAAACCCGGGACAGGCTACCTAATGAACACTGAAGCTTTCTTT
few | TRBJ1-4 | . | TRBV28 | CASSIINGGNEKLFF | TGTGCCAGCAGTATAATAAACGGTGGTAATGAAAAACTGTTTTTT
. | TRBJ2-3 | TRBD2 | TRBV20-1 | CSAILAGRADTQYF | TGCAGTGCTATCCTAGCGGGGAGGGCAGATACGCAGTATTTT
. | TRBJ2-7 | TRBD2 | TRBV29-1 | CSVATSGGSYEQYF | TGCAGCGTTGCGACTAGCGGGGGGTCCTACGAGCAGTACTTC
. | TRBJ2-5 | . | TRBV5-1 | CASSLASAGQETQYF | TGCGCCAGCAGCTTGGCCTCGGCAGGTCAAGAGACCCAGTACTTC
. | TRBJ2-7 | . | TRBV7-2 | CASSFHLYERYF | TGTGCCAGCAGTTTTCACCTCTACGAGCGGTACTTC
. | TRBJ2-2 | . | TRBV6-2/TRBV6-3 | CASSPLGAGELVF | TGTGCCAGCAGTCCCTTAGGGGCCGGGGAGCTGGTTTTT
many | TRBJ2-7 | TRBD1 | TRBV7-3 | CASSLTGSREQYF | TGTGCCAGCAGCCTGACAGGGTCCCGCGAGCAGTACTTC
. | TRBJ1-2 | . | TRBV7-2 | CASSRGPFYGYTF | TGTGCCAGCAGCAGGGGTCCCTTCTATGGCTACACCTTC
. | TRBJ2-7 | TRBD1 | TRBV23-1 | CASSQSGRTGSSYEQYF | TGCGCCAGCAGTCAATCGGGCCGGACAGGTAGCTCCTACGAGCAGTACTTC
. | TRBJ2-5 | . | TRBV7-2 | CASSFSSFLQETQYF | TGTGCCAGCAGTTTTTCTAGCTTCCTACAAGAGACCCAGTACTTC
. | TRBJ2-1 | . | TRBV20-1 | CSATRTGRGGEQFF | TGCAGTGCTACACGGACAGGACGCGGGGGTGAGCAGTTCTTC
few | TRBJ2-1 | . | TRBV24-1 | CATSDFRGVTNEQFF | .
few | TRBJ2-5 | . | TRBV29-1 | CSVEGPRLRETQYF | TGCAGCGTTGAGGGGCCTAGGCTTCGAGAGACCCAGTACTTC
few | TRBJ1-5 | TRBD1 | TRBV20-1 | CSAHRGSVWSNQPQHF | TGCAGTGCTCACAGGGGAAGCGTGTGGAGCAATCAGCCCCAGCATTTT
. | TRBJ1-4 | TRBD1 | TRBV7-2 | CASSLRTGREEKLFF | TGTGCCAGCAGCTTGAGGACAGGGAGGGAGGAAAAACTGTTTTTT
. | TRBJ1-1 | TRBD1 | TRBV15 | CATSLRRQGMNTEAFF | TGTGCCACCAGCCTACGGAGACAGGGAATGAACACTGAAGCTTTCTTT
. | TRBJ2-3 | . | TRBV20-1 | CTRSCRDFTDTQYF | TGCACCCGAAGCTGCCGGGACTTTACAGATACACAGTATTTT
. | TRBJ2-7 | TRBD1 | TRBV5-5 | CAGSDRGDEQYF | TGTGCCGGGTCCGACAGGGGGGACGAGCAGTACTTC
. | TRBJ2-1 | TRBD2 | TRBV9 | CASSASLAGSSYNEQFF | TGTGCCAGCAGCGCTTCACTAGCGGGGAGCTCCTACAATGAGCAGTTCTTC
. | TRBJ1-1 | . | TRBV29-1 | CSVFLILGGTEAFF | TGCAGCGTTTTCCTGATCCTAGGGGGGACTGAAGCTTTCTTT
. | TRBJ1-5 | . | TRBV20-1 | CSVSGDEGQPQHF | TGCAGTGTCTCGGGGGATGAAGGTCAGCCCCAGCATTTT
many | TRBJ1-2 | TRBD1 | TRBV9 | CASSVQGAGGYTF | TGTGCCAGCAGCGTTCAGGGGGCAGGAGGCTACACCTTC
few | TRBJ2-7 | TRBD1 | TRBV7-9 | CASSSLDRVSYEQYF | TGTGCCAGCAGCTCCCTCGACAGGGTCTCCTACGAGCAGTACTTC
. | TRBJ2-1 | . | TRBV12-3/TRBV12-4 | CASSPTGTPRGDEQFF | TGTGCCAGCAGTCCGACCGGGACACCTAGAGGTGATGAGCAGTTCTTC
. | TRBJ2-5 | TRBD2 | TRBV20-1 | CSAIKTSGGAEQYF | TGCAGTGCTATCAAGACTAGCGGGGGGGCGGAGCAGTACTTC
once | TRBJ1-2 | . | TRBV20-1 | CSASRGGRGLPGYTF | TGCAGTGCTAGCCGGGGGGGGCGGGGGCTCCCTGGCTACACCTTC
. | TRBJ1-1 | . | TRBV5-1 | CASRLGPLNTEAFF | TGCGCCAGCAGACTCGGCCCGCTGAACACTGAAGCTTTCTTT
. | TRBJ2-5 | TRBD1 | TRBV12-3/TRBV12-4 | CASSLETGLVETQYF | TGTGCCAGCTCTTTGGAGACAGGGTTAGTGGAGACCCAGTACTTC
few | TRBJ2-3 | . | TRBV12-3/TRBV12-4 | CASSGNREDTQYF | TGTGCCAGCAGTGGGAACAGGGAGGATACGCAGTATTTT
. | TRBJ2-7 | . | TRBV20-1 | CSAQISGNYNEQYF | TGCAGTGCTCAAATTAGCGGCAACTACAATGAGCAGTACTTC